This TCR beta chain was captured by sequencing in a study of OX40 agonist ivuxolimab in advanced cancers. The protocol was immunoSEQ multiplex PCR, while the TCRdb copy is restricted to in-frame clones and leaves out a portion. The sample holds more than 70,000 clones, around 80% seen once. Per germline, CDR1 MDHEN and CDR2 SYDVKM. The V segment lost 6 bases and the J segment 10 bases; nucleotides outside the gene matches: 9. This CDR3 is built from 15 residues. The chain carries TRBV28 and TRBJ1-6; 10 bases line up with TRBD1. This specimen was CD4+ or CD8+ T cells sorted from blood, taken in a trial of the OX40 agonist ivuxolimab. The sequence came from an adult with an advanced solid tumor such as melanoma, head and neck, liver or kidney cancer. The CDR3 DNA reads as TGTGCCAGCAGCCCCGACAGGGGGCGTGGGTCACCCCTCCACTTT. Protein sequence: CASSPDRGRGSPLHF.